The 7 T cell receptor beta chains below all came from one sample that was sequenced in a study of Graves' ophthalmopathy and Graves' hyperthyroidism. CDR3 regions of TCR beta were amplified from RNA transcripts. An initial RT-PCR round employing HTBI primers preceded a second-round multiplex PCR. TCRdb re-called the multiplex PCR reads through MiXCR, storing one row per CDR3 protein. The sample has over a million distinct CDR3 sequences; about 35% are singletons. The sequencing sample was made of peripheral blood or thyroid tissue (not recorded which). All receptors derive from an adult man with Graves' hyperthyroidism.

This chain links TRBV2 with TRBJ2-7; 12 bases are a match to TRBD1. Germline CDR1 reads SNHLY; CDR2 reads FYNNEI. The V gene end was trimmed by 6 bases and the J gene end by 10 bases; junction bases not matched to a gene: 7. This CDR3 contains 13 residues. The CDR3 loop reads CASREGQGADQYF. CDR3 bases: TGTGCCAGCAGGGAGGGACAGGGGGCCGATCAGTACTTC.

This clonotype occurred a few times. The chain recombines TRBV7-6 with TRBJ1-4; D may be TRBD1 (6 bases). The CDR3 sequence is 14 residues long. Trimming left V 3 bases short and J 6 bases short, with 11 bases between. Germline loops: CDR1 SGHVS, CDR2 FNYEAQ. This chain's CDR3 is CASSFKAGDEKLFF. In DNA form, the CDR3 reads TGTGCCAGCAGCTTCAAGGCAGGGGATGAAAAACTGTTTTTT.

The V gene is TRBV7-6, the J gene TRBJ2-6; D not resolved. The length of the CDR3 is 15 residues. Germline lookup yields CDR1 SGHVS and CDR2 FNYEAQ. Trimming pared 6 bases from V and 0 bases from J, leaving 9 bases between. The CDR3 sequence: CASSARNSGANVLTF. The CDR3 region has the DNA TGTGCCAGCAGTGCTAGGAACTCTGGGGCCAACGTCCTGACTTTC.

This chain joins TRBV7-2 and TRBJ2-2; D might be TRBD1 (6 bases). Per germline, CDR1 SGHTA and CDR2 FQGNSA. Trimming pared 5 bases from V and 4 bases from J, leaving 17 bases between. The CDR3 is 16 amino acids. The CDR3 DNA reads TGTGCCAGCAGCCTCATGGACAGCTATGGCACCGGGGAGCTGTTTTTT. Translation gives CASSLMDSYGTGELFF.

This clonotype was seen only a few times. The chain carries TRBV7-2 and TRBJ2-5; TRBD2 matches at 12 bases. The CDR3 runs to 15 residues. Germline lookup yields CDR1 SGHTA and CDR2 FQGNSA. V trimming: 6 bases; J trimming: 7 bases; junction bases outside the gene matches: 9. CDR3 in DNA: TGTGCCAGCAGTACCGGACTAGCGGGAACCGGGACCCAGTACTTC. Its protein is CASSTGLAGTGTQYF.

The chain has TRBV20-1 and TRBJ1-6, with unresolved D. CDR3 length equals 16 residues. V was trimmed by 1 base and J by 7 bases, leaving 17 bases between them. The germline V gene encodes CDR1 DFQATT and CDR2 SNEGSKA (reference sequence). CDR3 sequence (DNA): TGCAGTGCTAGAGCCAAAGACATCTACTTAAATTCACCCCTCCACTTT. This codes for CSARAKDIYLNSPLHF.

The CDR3 DNA reads as TGCGCCAGCAGCCAAGAGGGGAACGGGGATGAAAAACTGTTTTTT. It codes for CASSQEGNGDEKLFF. This rearrangement joins TRBV4-3 to TRBJ1-4; the D is unclear. Germline V CDR1 and CDR2: LGHNA, YSLEER. This CDR3 region has 15 residues. V was shortened by 0 bases and J by 6 bases, with 11 bases between the two germline ends.